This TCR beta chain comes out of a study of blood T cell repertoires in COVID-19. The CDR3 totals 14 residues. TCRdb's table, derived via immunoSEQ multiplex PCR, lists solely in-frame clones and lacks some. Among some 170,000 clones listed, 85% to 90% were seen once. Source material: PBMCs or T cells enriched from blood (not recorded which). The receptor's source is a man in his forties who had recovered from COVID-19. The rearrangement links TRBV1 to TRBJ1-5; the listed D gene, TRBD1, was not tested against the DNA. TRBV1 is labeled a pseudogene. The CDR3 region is CTSSQEQGNQPQHF. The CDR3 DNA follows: TGCACCAGCAGCCAAGAACAGGGCAATCAGCCCCAGCATTTT.